These 8 T cell receptor beta chains were all obtained from the same sample, sequenced in a study of blood T cell repertoires in COVID-19. Sequencing was performed with immunoSEQ multiplex PCR; in TCRdb, only in-frame clones are kept and a portion is missing. The sample shows 220,000 or so clones, around 89% of them seen only once. Specimen: PBMCs or T cells enriched from blood (not recorded which). All receptors come from a man aged 25-45 years who had been exposed to COVID-19.

The rearrangement joins TRBV5-5 to TRBJ2-2, with 8 bases aligning to TRBD2. Trimming at V came to 4 bases and at J to 4 bases, leaving 9 bases not matched to a gene. Looked up from germline, CDR1 is SGHKS and CDR2 is YYEKEE (reference sequence). The CDR3 is 16 amino acids. CDR3 region: CASSAGLARGTGELFF. The CDR3 nucleotides are TGTGCCAGCAGCGCTGGACTAGCCCGAGGCACCGGGGAGCTGTTTTTT.

V gene TRBV6-5 combines with J gene TRBJ2-4, with D perhaps TRBD1 (6 bases). V was shortened by 7 bases and J by 0 bases, with 10 bases between the two germline ends. The CDR3 extends over 14 amino acids. In germline, CDR1 is MNHEY, CDR2 SVGAGI. CDR3 protein: CASKTGLAKNIQYF. The DNA of the CDR3 is TGTGCCAGCAAAACAGGGTTAGCCAAAAACATTCAGTACTTC.

This sequence joins TRBV12-3 or TRBV12-4 and TRBJ1-2; no firm D call. The length of the CDR3 is 12 residues. Trimming removed 1 base from V and 8 bases from J, with 8 bases in between. CDR3 loop: CASSLELIGYTF. The CDR3 bases are TGTGCCAGCAGTTTAGAACTAATAGGCTACACCTTC.

The chain employs TRBV11-3 and TRBJ2-1; possibly TRBD1 for D (6 bases). CDR3 length: 15 residues. CDR1 is SGHNT and CDR2 is YENEEA in the germline V gene. Trimming removed 2 bases at V and 6 bases at J, with 14 bases between. The CDR3 DNA is TGTGCCAGCAGCTTACAGGGGATGGCAGGCAATGAGCAGTTCTTC. It codes for CASSLQGMAGNEQFF.

This chain uses TRBV3-1 (or the pseudogene TRBV3-2) with TRBJ2-5; 9 bases agree with TRBD1. The V segment lost 4 bases and the J segment 1 base; nucleotides outside the gene matches: 7. The germline CDR1 and CDR2 sequences are LGHDT and YNNKEL (reference sequence). CDR3 length equals 16 residues. As DNA, the CDR3 is TGTGCCAGCAGCCGACCGGGACAGGGCTTCCAAGAGACCCAGTACTTC. It is translated as CASSRPGQGFQETQYF.

This clone came up once. The rearrangement links TRBV5-6 to TRBJ2-1; unclear D gene. The germline CDR1 and CDR2 sequences are SGHDT and YYEEEE. CDR3 length: 15 amino acids. V was clipped by 4 bases and J by 4 bases, with 15 bases between them. Here the CDR3 reads CASSLVKRLYNEQFF. CDR3 DNA: TGTGCCAGCAGCCTGGTTAAGCGATTATACAATGAGCAGTTCTTC.

The chain employs TRBV3-1 (or the pseudogene TRBV3-2) and TRBJ1-2, with D maybe TRBD1 (5 bases). The ends were cut back, 1 base at V and 5 bases at J, with 14 bases in the middle. The germline CDR1 and CDR2 sequences are LGHDT and YNNKEL (reference sequence). The CDR3 length is 15 residues. The CDR3 bases are TGTGCCAGCAGCCAAGCACCAGGTACAGGATATGGCTACACCTTC. Translating gives CASSQAPGTGYGYTF.

This clone was recorded only once. The J gene is TRBJ2-3, the V gene TRBV7-3; a possible D gene is TRBD2 (5 bases). CDR1 is SGHTA, CDR2 FQGTGA, per germline. This CDR3 has 16 amino acids. V was shortened by 5 bases and J by 1 base, with 16 bases between the two germline ends. The chain's CDR3 is CASSQTEHGGTDTQYF. The CDR3 bases are TGTGCCAGCAGCCAGACGGAACACGGGGGCACAGATACGCAGTATTTT.